Below, 19 T cell receptor beta chains from the same sample are listed, as sequenced in a study of CD8 T cells in ankylosing spondylitis. TCRdb fed the 5' RACE reads into MiXCR, producing one record per CDR3 protein. The sample yields about 300,000 distinct CDR3 sequences, around 21% seen once. Sequenced: blood, either unsorted or a sorted T cell fraction (not recorded which). All receptors come from a female donor with ankylosing spondylitis or in good health (not recorded which).

The genes are TRBV18 and TRBJ2-5; D gene uncertain. CDR1 and CDR2 from the germline V gene are KGHSH and LQKENI. Trimming took off 0 bases at V and 4 bases at J, with 9 bases between the two ends. The CDR3 is 14 amino acids. CDR3 nucleotide sequence: TGTGCCAGCTCACCACCGACAACTCCAGAGACCCAGTACTTC. Translation gives CASSPPTTPETQYF.

This clonotype was observed a handful of times. This chain joins TRBV7-2 and TRBJ2-3; TRBD2 matches 12 bases. CDR3 length: 17 residues. Germline V CDR1 and CDR2: SGHTA, FQGNSA. Trimming at V came to 5 bases and at J to 2 bases, leaving 8 bases not matched to a gene. For the CDR3, the DNA is TGTGCCAGCAGCCTCCTCCGGACTAGCGGGGTCACAGATACGCAGTATTTT. Translated: CASSLLRTSGVTDTQYF.

This clonotype was seen many times. This chain joins TRBV6-1 and TRBJ1-5; a weak D match, TRBD1 (5 bases). V was trimmed by 3 bases and J by 2 bases, leaving 11 bases between them. The CDR3 totals 15 residues. Germline V gene data show CDR1 as MNHNS and CDR2 as SASEGT. The CDR3 loop reads CASSDLGGGNQPQHF. The CDR3 DNA reads as TGTGCCAGCAGTGACCTGGGGGGAGGCAATCAGCCCCAGCATTTT.

This sequence joins TRBV14 and TRBJ1-1, with 7 bases that match TRBD1. Germline trimming cut 4 bases from V and 3 bases from J; bases unmatched to any gene: 8. Germline CDR1 is SGHDN and CDR2 is FVKESK. The CDR3 loop spans 15 amino acids. This chain's CDR3 is CASSRLQGQYTEAFF. The CDR3 DNA is TGTGCCAGCAGCCGACTTCAGGGACAGTACACTGAAGCTTTCTTT.

This clonotype has a handful of counts. The chain is built from TRBV20-1 and TRBJ2-7; 9 positions agree with TRBD2. Germline-derived CDR1 and CDR2 are DFQATT and SNEGSKA (reference sequence). The CDR3 is made up of 14 amino acids. The junction had 9 bases not matched to a gene; V was cut back by 3 bases and J by 6 bases. CDR3 DNA: TGCAGTGCTAGTATGGGAACTAGCGGGCGCGAGCAGTACTTC. It specifies CSASMGTSGREQYF.

This clonotype was counted at least ten times. This chain connects TRBV2 to TRBJ1-2; 9 bases map to TRBD1. Per the germline V gene, CDR1 is SNHLY and CDR2 is FYNNEI. The J segment lost 7 bases and the V segment lost 6 bases, leaving 3 bases of the junction unmatched. The CDR3 spans 12 residues. CDR3 amino acids: CASRDRGPGYTF. As DNA, the CDR3 is TGTGCCAGCAGGGACAGGGGCCCTGGCTACACCTTC.

This clonotype was detected ten times or more. J is TRBJ1-1 and V is TRBV5-1; D remains unclear. V lost 6 bases and J lost 5, with 14 bases in between. The CDR3 has 13 residues. Germline CDR1 is SGHRS and CDR2 is YFSETQ. The CDR3 spells CASIDPGGTEAFF. CDR3 nucleotide sequence: TGCGCCAGCATTGACCCCGGTGGGACTGAAGCTTTCTTT.

This clonotype has just a few counts. V and J are TRBV19 and TRBJ1-2, with D uncertain. Germline V gene lookup returns CDR1 LNHDA and CDR2 SQIVND (reference sequence). Trimming pared 3 bases from V and 7 bases from J, leaving 15 bases between. CDR3 length equals 14 residues. CDR3 bases: TGTGCCAGTAGTATTAGGGTCGGACGTCGTGGCTACACCTTC. Translating gives CASSIRVGRRGYTF.

The genes are TRBV20-1 and TRBJ2-1; 11 positions agree with TRBD2. CDR1 and CDR2 from the germline V gene are DFQATT and SNEGSKA (reference sequence). This CDR3 has 13 residues. V shed 7 bases, J shed 7 bases, and the junction held 6 bases outside the gene matches. The CDR3 nucleotides read TGCAGTGGACCTAGCGGGAGGAGGAATGAGCAGTTCTTC. This translates into CSGPSGRRNEQFF.

The V call is TRBV7-9, the J call TRBJ2-5, with TRBD1 matching 8 bases. The CDR3 is made up of 15 amino acids. J gave up 2 bases and V 3 bases, and 5 bases lay outside the gene matches. Germline-derived CDR1 and CDR2 are SEHNR and FQNEAQ (reference sequence). In DNA, the CDR3 is TGTGCCAGCAGCTTTTGGGACAGGAAACAAGAGACCCAGTACTTC. It encodes CASSFWDRKQETQYF.

The chain joins TRBV21-1 to TRBJ2-5; the table's D gene call, TRBD2, was not cross checked with the DNA. TRBV21-1 is shown as a pseudogene. The CDR3 covers 13 residues. The CDR3 DNA sequence: TGTGCCAGCCCGGGGAGGGGGCAAGAGACCCAGTACTTC. Protein: CASPGRGQETQYF.

This clonotype was picked up a small number of times. CDR3 protein: CASSSVAAGANVLTF. CDR3 nucleotides: TGTGCCAGCAGTTCGGTCGCCGCTGGGGCCAACGTCCTGACTTTC. The chain links TRBV28 to TRBJ2-6, with D uncertain. V gave up 4 bases and J gave up 2 bases, with 9 bases separating them. This CDR3 comprises 15 residues. CDR1 is MDHEN and CDR2 is SYDVKM in the germline V gene.

This chain uses TRBV12-3 or TRBV12-4 with TRBJ2-1, with a possible D match to TRBD1 (6 bases). Trimming took off 3 bases at V and 5 bases at J, with 11 bases between the two ends. This CDR3 comprises 14 residues. This CDR3 is CASSLSQGDNEQFF. The CDR3 DNA reads TGTGCCAGCAGTTTGTCACAGGGTGACAATGAGCAGTTCTTC.

V and J are TRBV12-3 or TRBV12-4 and TRBJ1-1; 9 bases are shared with TRBD1. V trimming: 5 bases; J trimming: 2 bases; junction bases outside the gene matches: 3. The CDR3 runs 14 residues. This CDR3 is CASSGDRANTEAFF. CDR3 nucleotides: TGTGCCAGCAGTGGGGACAGGGCTAACACTGAAGCTTTCTTT.

This clonotype occurred many times. The rearrangement uses TRBV6-1 and TRBJ2-7, with 8 bases that match TRBD1. With V trimmed by 6 bases and J by 3 bases, 7 bases remained unmatched. This CDR3 is built from 14 residues. Germline-derived CDR1 and CDR2 are MNHNS and SASEGT. In DNA form, the CDR3 reads TGTGCCAGCAGCCCAGGGGGCTTACTCTACGAGCAGTACTTC. Translated: CASSPGGLLYEQYF.

J is TRBJ2-7 and V is TRBV3-1; possible D gene TRBD1, 5 bases. V was trimmed by 3 bases and J by 9 bases, leaving 15 bases between them. The CDR3 loop spans 13 amino acids. Germline V gene lookup returns CDR1 LGHDT and CDR2 YNNKEL (reference sequence). CDR3 protein: CASSQQGAWGQYF. The CDR3, as DNA: TGTGCCAGCAGCCAGCAAGGGGCCTGGGGGCAGTACTTC.

This clonotype was seen a handful of times. This chain links TRBV6-1 with TRBJ2-7; maybe TRBD1 (7 bases). The CDR3 consists of 13 residues. Per germline, CDR1 MNHNS and CDR2 SASEGT. V was shortened by 7 bases and J by 4 bases, with 14 bases between the two germline ends. The CDR3, as DNA: TGTGCCAGCACCCCGACAGGGAGGTACGAGCAGTACTTC. Encoded protein: CASTPTGRYEQYF.

This clonotype appeared many times. The chain employs TRBV20-1 and TRBJ2-7; 13 bases align to TRBD2. With 5 bases clipped from V and 5 bases from J, the junction kept 6 bases outside the gene matches. The germline V gene has CDR1 DFQATT and CDR2 SNEGSKA (reference sequence). The CDR3 contains 14 residues. The CDR3: CSAFGLAGANEQYF. DNA of the CDR3: TGCAGTGCTTTCGGACTAGCGGGAGCAAACGAGCAGTACTTC.

Only a few counts were recorded for this clonotype. The genes are TRBV12-3 or TRBV12-4 and TRBJ1-6, with no clear D. This CDR3 has 14 amino acids. V lost 11 bases and J lost 0, with 11 bases in between. The CDR3 spells CAVGEASYNSPLHF. The CDR3 nucleotides read TGTGCCGTCGGCGAAGCCTCCTATAATTCACCCCTCCACTTT.